The rows below give T cell receptor beta chains drawn from one sample of a study of T cells in Graves' hyperthyroidism and ophthalmopathy. TCRdb used MiXCR to reprocess the multiplex PCR reads, holding one entry per CDR3 protein. The repertoire holds about 840,000 distinct CDR3 sequences, 35% to 45% seen once, with 7.5% to 9.5% in the top ten. The sequencing sample was made of blood. All receptors derive from a man between 18 and 29 years old with Graves' hyperthyroidism. The CDR3 runs from the conserved cysteine through the conserved F or W. Each record gives: D gene, clone size, V gene, J gene, CDR3 length, CDR3 DNA, CDR3 protein. The D gene is left open where the match is weak. Expanded clones are given a class, and other clones once, few, many or no size at all.

>-|few|TRBV5-1|TRBJ2-7|15
TGCGCCAGCAGCTTGGACAGGTCGAGCTCCTACGAGCAGTACTTC
CASSLDRSSSYEQYF
>TRBD1|many|TRBV2|TRBJ2-2|16
TGTGCCAGCACTTATGCCCCGGGACAGGGCACCGGGGAGCTGTTTTTT
CASTYAPGQGTGELFF
>TRBD2|-|TRBV9|TRBJ2-3|16
TGTGCCAGCAGCGTCGGACTAGCGGGGGTCACAGATACGCAGTATTTT
CASSVGLAGVTDTQYF
>TRBD1|many|TRBV25-1|TRBJ2-5|15
TGTGCCAGCAGTGAAAACGAGGGGGCGAGAGAGACCCAGTACTTC
CASSENEGARETQYF
>-|many|TRBV14|TRBJ2-5|11
TGTGCCAGCAGCCACACGGAGACCCAGTACTTC
CASSHTETQYF
>TRBD1|many|TRBV2|TRBJ1-5|14
TGTGCCAGCAGGACAGGGGGCAGCAATCAGCCCCAGCATTTT
CASRTGGSNQPQHF
>-|-|TRBV7-8|TRBJ2-1|12
TGTGCCAGCAGCTACGGCGGCGGTGAGCAGTTCTTC
CASSYGGGEQFF
>-|few|TRBV4-1|TRBJ1-2|14
TGCGCCAGCAGCCAAGAATACGGACTTTATGGCTACACCTTC
CASSQEYGLYGYTF
>-|-|TRBV15|TRBJ2-2|14
TGTGCAACCAGCAGAATAACGAACACCGGGGAGCTGTTTTTT
CATSRITNTGELFF
>-|few|TRBV2|TRBJ2-7|15
TGTGCCAGCAGTCCCGCGGCCCTTAGCTCCTACGAGCAGTACTTC
CASSPAALSSYEQYF
>-|-|TRBV6-5|TRBJ1-1|13
TGTGCCAGCAGCTGGGCCGTGCGGACTGAAGCTTTCTTT
CASSWAVRTEAFF
>TRBD1|many|TRBV9|TRBJ1-6|14
TGTGCCAGCAGCATCGGACAGGGCGGTTCACCCCTCCACTTT
CASSIGQGGSPLHF
>TRBD2|-|TRBV7-3|TRBJ2-2|18
TGTGCCAGCAGCTTAAACCCCGGACTAGCGCCGAACACCGGGGAGCTGTTTTTT
CASSLNPGLAPNTGELFF
>TRBD2|-|TRBV20-1|TRBJ2-7|14
TGCAGTGCTGCCCGACTAGCGGGGACCTACGAGCAGTACTTC
CSAARLAGTYEQYF
>-|few|TRBV12-3/TRBV12-4|TRBJ2-2|12
TGTGCCAGCAGTTTCGCCGGGACCACCCTGTTTTTT
CASSFAGTTLFF
>-|few|TRBV19|TRBJ2-2|12
TGTGCCAGTAAAGAAGGACCCGGGGAGCTGTTTTTT
CASKEGPGELFF
>TRBD1|-|TRBV7-9|TRBJ1-5|12
TGTGCCTGCATGGGACAGGTTTTGCCCCAGCATTTT
CACMGQVLPQHF
>TRBD2|few|TRBV12-3/TRBV12-4|TRBJ2-5|14
TGTGCCAGCACCTTAGCGGGAGGGAGCGAGACCCAGTACTTC
CASTLAGGSETQYF
>-|many|TRBV25-1|TRBJ2-5|14
TGTGCCAGCAGTGAACCCGGGAGCAAAAAGACCCAGTACTTC
CASSEPGSKKTQYF
>-|-|TRBV7-8|TRBJ2-6|14
TGTGCCAGCAGCTATCGAATTGGGGCCAACGTCCTGACTTTC
CASSYRIGANVLTF
>-|-|TRBV7-9|TRBJ1-2|14
TGTGCCAGCAGCCTGGGGGGGGGGCCGGAAGGCTACACCTTC
CASSLGGGPEGYTF
>TRBD2|few|TRBV11-2|TRBJ2-5|14
TGTGCCAGCAGCTTATGGGGGGAGGGAGAGACCCAGTACTTC
CASSLWGEGETQYF
>TRBD1|-|TRBV29-1|TRBJ2-7|13
TGCAGCGTTGAACCTGGACAGGGGTACGAGCAGTACTTC
CSVEPGQGYEQYF
>-|-|TRBV6-2/TRBV6-3|TRBJ1-1|13
TGTGCCAGCAGTCGGGGGACGGTCGTAGGAGCTTTCTTT
CASSRGTVVGAFF
>TRBD1|few|TRBV7-2|TRBJ2-7|15
TGTGCCAGCAGCTTAGTGACAGGGGGGGTAGGAGAGCAGTACTTC
CASSLVTGGVGEQYF
>-|few|TRBV14|TRBJ2-5|13
TGTGCCAGCAGCCGAGACATAAAGGAGACCCAGTACTTC
CASSRDIKETQYF
>-|many|TRBV29-1|TRBJ2-2|12
TGCAGCGTTGAAGGTGGGAGCGGGGAGCTGTTTTTT
CSVEGGSGELFF
>TRBD1|-|TRBV6-5|TRBJ2-7|12
TGTGCCAGCGAGGGACAGGGGGACGAGCAGTACTTC
CASEGQGDEQYF
>-|-|TRBV7-2|TRBJ1-1|14
TGTGCCAGCAGCCAAATAGGGGAATCGACTGAAGCTTTCTTT
CASSQIGESTEAFF
>TRBD1|few|TRBV2|TRBJ2-5|16
TGTGCCAGCAGCTACCGGGACAGGGGGTTCCAAGAGACCCAGTACTTC
CASSYRDRGFQETQYF
>-|-|TRBV12-3/TRBV12-4|TRBJ1-2|13
TGTGCCAGCAGCTCGCGGAGGGACTATGGCTACACCTTC
CASSSRRDYGYTF
>-|-|TRBV10-2|TRBJ1-5|15
TGCGCCAGCAGTGAGGGTGGGTCAGGCAATCAGCCCCAGCATTTT
CASSEGGSGNQPQHF
>TRBD2|few|TRBV9|TRBJ2-7|16
TGTGCCAGCAGCTTAGTTCCGACTAGCGGGACGTACGAGCAGTACTTC
CASSLVPTSGTYEQYF
>-|-|TRBV5-1|TRBJ2-6|18
TGCGCCAGCACGTCTACCGGGACATCATACTCTGGGGCCAACGTCCTGACTTTC
CASTSTGTSYSGANVLTF
>-|-|TRBV10-3|TRBJ1-4|13
TGTGCCATCTCGGGGACACAGAATGAAAAACTGTTTTTT
CAISGTQNEKLFF
>-|-|TRBV4-1|TRBJ1-1|13
TGCGCCAGCAGCCAAGTTCGACAGTCTGAAGCTTTCTTT
CASSQVRQSEAFF
>TRBD1|-|TRBV5-1|TRBJ2-5|16
TGCGCCAGCAGCTTGGGGCAGGGGGCTCCACAAGAGACCCAGTACTTC
CASSLGQGAPQETQYF
>TRBD1|many|TRBV7-9|TRBJ1-6|17
TGTGCCAGCAGCTTAAGCCAGGGACAGCAAGTGAATTCACCCCTCCACTTT
CASSLSQGQQVNSPLHF
>TRBD1|-|TRBV7-3|TRBJ1-1|17
TGTGTCAGCAGTCCAATCACAGGGGGCCTTATGAACACTGAAGCTTTCTTT
CVSSPITGGLMNTEAFF
>TRBD2|-|TRBV5-4|TRBJ2-5|14
TGTGCCAGCGGACCTAGCGGCGCCCAAGAGACCCAGTACTTC
CASGPSGAQETQYF
>-|few|TRBV5-6|TRBJ2-7|13
TGTGCCAGCAGCTTGGAACTGCACTACGAGCAGTACTTC
CASSLELHYEQYF
>TRBD2|-|TRBV9|TRBJ2-5|16
TGTGCCAGCAGCGCGACTAGCGGGAGGGCCCCAGAGACCCAGTACTTC
CASSATSGRAPETQYF
>TRBD1|many|TRBV12-3/TRBV12-4|TRBJ1-5|15
TGTGCCAGCAGTACAGGGGACAGTAGCAATCAGCCCCAGCATTTT
CASSTGDSSNQPQHF
>TRBD1|few|TRBV2|TRBJ1-4|14
TGTGCCAGCAGCCCGGGACAGAGACGAGAAAAACTGTTTTTT
CASSPGQRREKLFF
>TRBD1|once|TRBV10-3|TRBJ1-1|14
TGTGCCATCAGTGAGCATAGACAGGGCACTGAAGCTTTCTTT
CAISEHRQGTEAFF
>-|-|TRBV20-1|TRBJ1-3|13
TGCAGTGCTCGGACAGCCATTGGAAACACCATATATTTT
CSARTAIGNTIYF
>-|-|TRBV14|TRBJ1-1|15
TGTGCCAGCAGCCAGCCCGGGACGGTGAACACTGAAGCTTTCTTT
CASSQPGTVNTEAFF
>TRBD2|-|TRBV12-3/TRBV12-4|TRBJ2-7|16
TGTGCCAGCAGTCCCCTCGGGAGGGCGGCCTCCTACGAGCAGTACTTC
CASSPLGRAASYEQYF
>TRBD2|few|TRBV18|TRBJ2-5|15
TGTGCCAGCAGTCCAGCGGGAGCGGGATGGGAGACCCAGTACTTC
CASSPAGAGWETQYF
>-|-|TRBV6-5|TRBJ1-6|17
TGTGCCAGCAGTTCCCCGGGACATCGAACCCCAAATTCACCCCTCCACTTT
CASSSPGHRTPNSPLHF
>-|few|TRBV7-9|TRBJ1-2|16
TGTGCCAGCAGCTTGGCAGGGAGCGAGTACGGCTATGGCTACACCTTC
CASSLAGSEYGYGYTF
>-|many|TRBV10-3|TRBJ1-2|14
TGTGCCACCCTACGGGGGGAGGAAGACTATGGCTACACCTTC
CATLRGEEDYGYTF
>-|few|TRBV7-2|TRBJ2-2|17
TGTGCCAGCAGCTCCCGCCCGGCCCCATGGAACACCGGGGAGCTGTTTTTT
CASSSRPAPWNTGELFF